These 21 T cell receptor beta chains came from one sample sequenced in a study of OX40 agonist ivuxolimab in advanced cancers. Receptors were amplified or captured by the immunoSEQ multiplex PCR assay. TCRdb took over this immuneACCESS table, retaining in-frame rearrangements with V and J assigned. Such tables are incomplete; in checked studies, under half of the missing clones stem from an unresolved V gene, and the remainder is unexplained. Present in this sample are approximately 80,000 clones, about 88% of which were seen just once. Less than 0.2% of the sample comes from the top ten. The sequencing here drew on CD4+ or CD8+ T cells sorted from blood, taken in a trial of the OX40 agonist ivuxolimab. These receptors all stem from an adult with an advanced solid tumor such as melanoma, head and neck, liver or kidney cancer.

The chain combines TRBV7-8 with TRBJ1-2; D gene ambiguous. V lost 5 bases and J lost 0, with 7 bases in between. This CDR3 comprises 13 residues. CDR1 and CDR2 from the germline V gene are SGHVS and FQNEAQ. The CDR3 sequence: CASSPDPNYGYTF. The CDR3 DNA sequence: TGTGCCAGCAGCCCAGACCCTAACTATGGCTACACCTTC.

This chain links TRBV2 with TRBJ1-4; no reliable D call. Trimming shortened V by 6 bases and J by 0 bases, and 5 bases separated the two germline ends. The CDR3 spans 13 residues. Per the germline V gene, CDR1 is SNHLY and CDR2 is FYNNEI. The DNA for the CDR3 is TGTGCCAGCAGCTACGCAACTAATGAAAAACTGTTTTTT. This translates into CASSYATNEKLFF.

V usage is TRBV5-8 and J usage is TRBJ2-1; 7 bases match TRBD2. V dropped 4 bases and J dropped 3; count of bases not matched to a gene: 10. The germline V gene encodes CDR1 SGHTS and CDR2 YDEGEE. The CDR3 is 16 residues long. The CDR3 region is CASSPGGSGYYNEQFF. For the CDR3, the DNA is TGTGCCAGCAGCCCCGGGGGTAGCGGGTACTACAATGAGCAGTTCTTC.

The V and J genes are TRBV5-1 and TRBJ1-4; maybe TRBD1 (5 bases). The germline V gene has CDR1 SGHRS and CDR2 YFSETQ. V was cut by 3 bases and J by 5 bases, with 14 bases left in between. The CDR3 extends over 15 amino acids. The CDR3 coding sequence is TGCGCCAGCAGCTCCACCGGGGCCGAAAATGAAAAACTGTTTTTT. Encoded protein: CASSSTGAENEKLFF.

The V gene is TRBV25-1, the J gene TRBJ1-6; TRBD1 might be the D (5 bases). Germline lookup yields CDR1 MGHDK and CDR2 SYGVNS. The germline V and J ends were trimmed by 3 bases and 10 bases, with 19 bases remaining between them. The CDR3 has 16 amino acids. The CDR3 is CASSERRAGWDSPLHF. The CDR3 region has the DNA TGTGCCAGCAGTGAGAGGCGGGCAGGGTGGGACTCACCCCTCCACTTT.

This clone has just a few counts. The chain links TRBV7-3 to TRBJ2-2; no reliable D call. The germline V and J ends were trimmed by 2 bases and 2 bases, with 6 bases remaining between them. CDR1 and CDR2 from the germline V gene are SGHTA and FQGTGA. This CDR3 comprises 14 residues. The CDR3 reads CASSLGQNTGELFF. DNA of the CDR3: TGTGCCAGCAGCTTAGGGCAAAACACCGGGGAGCTGTTTTTT.

This sequence joins TRBV19 and TRBJ1-5; tentative D call: TRBD1 (5 bases). V dropped 5 bases and J dropped 5 bases, with 10 bases sitting between them. Germline-derived CDR1 and CDR2 are LNHDA and SQIVND (reference sequence). This CDR3 has 13 amino acids. CDR3: CASSVGEHQPQHF. CDR3 DNA sequence: TGTGCCAGTAGTGTGGGGGAACATCAGCCCCAGCATTTT.

The chain joins TRBV28 to TRBJ2-2; a weak D match, TRBD1 (6 bases). Germline CDR1 and CDR2: MDHEN and SYDVKM. V lost 6 bases to trimming and J lost 2 bases, with 10 bases between them. This CDR3 contains 14 residues. The CDR3 region is CASRRGGNTGELFF. The CDR3, as DNA: TGTGCCAGCAGGCGTGGGGGCAACACCGGGGAGCTGTTTTTT.

This clone was observed once. CDR3: CATSRDRSFLEDQPQHF. CDR3 nucleotide sequence: TGTGCCACCAGCAGAGATAGGAGTTTTTTGGAGGACCAGCCCCAGCATTTT. This chain connects TRBV15 to TRBJ1-5, with D unclear. This CDR3 has 17 residues. Trimming shortened V by 0 bases and J by 7 bases, and 19 bases separated the two germline ends. Germline V gene data show CDR1 as LNHNV and CDR2 as YYDKDF (reference sequence).

Here the CDR3 DNA reads TGTGCCAGCAGTGGTTGGACAGGGGGGAACACTGAAGCTTTCTTT. Amino acid sequence: CASSGWTGGNTEAFF. The chain has TRBV6-1 and TRBJ1-1; 10 bases match TRBD1. The CDR3 is 15 amino acids. In germline, CDR1 is MNHNS, CDR2 SASEGT. V trimming: 4 bases; J trimming: 1 base; junction bases outside the gene matches: 3.

The CDR3 sequence: CASRLPGVEKLFF. In nucleotides, the CDR3 is TGTGCCAGCCGCCTTCCAGGGGTCGAGAAACTGTTTTTT. This chain joins TRBV6-5 and TRBJ1-4; possible D gene TRBD1, 6 bases. The length of the CDR3 is 13 residues. Germline assignment: CDR1 MNHEY and CDR2 SVGAGI. The V end lost 8 bases, the J end lost 11 bases, and 18 bases lay between the germline ends.

V is TRBV11-2 and J is TRBJ1-1; D is unresolved. Trimming removed 5 bases from V and 0 bases from J, with 7 bases in between. Germline V gives CDR1 SGHAT, CDR2 FQNNGV. The CDR3 spans 13 residues. The CDR3, as DNA: TGTGCCAGCAGCGTCGGTCTGAACACTGAAGCTTTCTTT. Translated: CASSVGLNTEAFF.

This chain connects TRBV6-5 to TRBJ2-5; 15 bases fit TRBD2. J gave up 5 bases and V 6 bases, and 1 base lay outside the gene matches. The length of the CDR3 is 14 residues. Germline CDR1 MNHEY, CDR2 SVGAGI. This CDR3 is CASRGLAGGETQYF. The CDR3 nucleotides read TGTGCCAGCAGAGGACTAGCGGGAGGGGAGACCCAGTACTTC.

The V and J genes are TRBV6-5 and TRBJ2-1; TRBD1 matches 7 bases. CDR3 length equals 15 residues. Germline V gene lookup returns CDR1 MNHEY and CDR2 SVGAGI. Trimming at V came to 4 bases and at J to 7 bases, leaving 10 bases not matched to a gene. This CDR3 is CASSSRQGRGNEQFF. The CDR3 DNA is TGTGCCAGCAGTTCTCGACAGGGCAGGGGTAATGAGCAGTTCTTC.

The count of this clone is one. The chain couples TRBV7-9 to TRBJ1-5; D may be TRBD1 (5 bases). This CDR3 comprises 13 residues. Germline assignment: CDR1 SEHNR and CDR2 FQNEAQ (reference sequence). V dropped 4 bases and J dropped 6 bases, with 10 bases sitting between them. The DNA of the CDR3 is TGTGCCAGCAGCTACGACAGTCCTCAGCCCCAGCATTTT. Translating gives CASSYDSPQPQHF.

The chain uses TRBV29-1 and TRBJ2-7; 8 nucleotides agree with TRBD1. CDR1 is SQVTM, CDR2 ANQGSEA, per germline. This CDR3 region has 12 residues. V lost 7 bases and J lost 5; bases outside the gene matches: 7. The CDR3 region is CSATGTGHEQYV. The CDR3 DNA reads as TGCAGCGCTACCGGGACAGGTCACGAGCAGTACGTC.

The chain carries TRBV5-6 and TRBJ2-7; perhaps D is TRBD1 or TRBD2 (5 bases each). The germline V and J ends were trimmed by 3 bases and 0 bases, with 10 bases remaining between them. CDR1 is SGHDT, CDR2 YYEEEE, per germline. CDR3 size: 14 residues. The CDR3 reads CASSSGTYSYEQYF. As DNA, the CDR3 is TGTGCCAGCAGCTCCGGGACGTACTCCTACGAGCAGTACTTC.

J is TRBJ1-3 and V is TRBV9; weak D call: TRBD1 (5 bases). Trimming stripped 3 bases from V and 4 bases from J, with 17 bases between. Germline V gives CDR1 SGDLS, CDR2 YYNGEE. This CDR3 contains 16 residues. The CDR3 DNA is TGTGCCAGCAGCGCCCGAAGGGGACCGGAGGGAAACACCATATATTTT. It yields the protein CASSARRGPEGNTIYF.

This sequence joins TRBV25-1 and TRBJ2-1, with D possibly matching TRBD2 (5 bases). CDR1 and CDR2 (germline): MGHDK, SYGVNS. The germline V and J ends were trimmed by 1 base and 9 bases, with 10 bases remaining between them. The length of the CDR3 is 13 residues. This chain's CDR3 is CASSELRVGEQFF. The CDR3 bases are TGTGCCAGCAGTGAATTGAGGGTTGGTGAGCAGTTCTTC.

The chain joins TRBV19 to TRBJ2-2; D gene ambiguous. The V gene lost 3 bases and the J gene lost 0 bases, with 8 bases spanning the gap. Germline CDR1 LNHDA, CDR2 SQIVND (reference sequence). The CDR3 loop spans 15 amino acids. CDR3 bases: TGTGCCAGTAGTATTTCCGGAACGAACACCGGGGAGCTGTTTTTT. Translation gives CASSISGTNTGELFF.

V usage is TRBV18 and J usage is TRBJ2-5; 7 bases align to TRBD2. V was clipped by 3 bases and J by 9 bases; unmatched bases: 10. CDR1 and CDR2 from the germline V gene are KGHSH and LQKENI. The CDR3 length is 14 residues. The CDR3 sequence: CASSPTETAGAQYF. In DNA, the CDR3 is TGTGCCAGCTCACCCACCGAGACCGCGGGGGCCCAGTACTTC.